The entry below gives a single T cell receptor (beta chain) sequence along with its context. Within the sample, other DNA sequences also encode this same CDR3. This sample is part of a study of blood T cell repertoires in COVID-19. Germline V gives CDR1 SGHRS, CDR2 YFSETQ. J was trimmed by 0 bases and V by 4 bases; bases with no gene match: 3. This CDR3 contains 15 residues. Recruited during active infection, patients (from Seattle) were subsequently followed longitudinally. Only in-frame clones appear in the TCRdb table, and some are missing; sequencing was by immunoSEQ multiplex PCR. The sample includes 250,000 to 350,000 clones, about 93% of them seen just once.

This TCR was sampled from a young woman with COVID-19, enrolled during active disease. Sequencing was carried out using peripheral blood. The chain has TRBV5-1 and TRBJ2-1; 8 positions agree with TRBD2. CDR3 DNA: TGCGCCAGCAGCCTAAGCGGGAGCTCCTACAATGAGCAGTTCTTC. Its translation: CASSLSGSSYNEQFF. The full variable domain, its missing parts supplied by reference TRBV5-1 and TRBJ2-1, is KAGVTQTPRYLIKTRGQQVTLSCSPISGHRSVSWYQQTPGQGLQFLFEYFSETQRNKGNFPGRFSGRQFSNSRSEMNVSTLELGDSALYLCASSLSGSSYNEQFFGPGTRLTVL.